This T cell receptor (beta chain) was obtained from a study of blood T cell repertoires in COVID-19. Study information: Acute-phase and convalescent COVID-19 samples originated in the United States, Italy and Spain. Sample material is recorded as cDNA or gDNA derived from T cells, B-cell-depleted T cells, or PBMCs.

The data were produced by immunoSEQ multiplex PCR, yet TCRdb's version contains in-frame clones alone and is incomplete. The sample yields approximately 270,000 clones, approximately 90% seen once. CDR3 size: 13 residues. Deletions cut 4 bases from V and 4 bases from J, with 10 bases between. Germline CDR1 and CDR2: GTSNPN and SVGIG (reference sequence). The sample comprised peripheral blood. The rearrangement joins TRBV30 to TRBJ1-4; no firm D call. This TCR derives from a man aged 18 to 30 with active or convalescent COVID-19. DNA for the CDR3: TGTGCCTGGAAGAGGCAGCTTAATGAAAAACTGTTTTTT. Translation gives CAWKRQLNEKLFF.